The sequence of this T cell receptor beta chain was determined in a study of T cell responses to AZD1222 COVID-19 vaccine. Clones were sequenced by immunoSEQ multiplex PCR, and TCRdb holds only the in-frame ones, with some missing. The sample lists about 160,000 clones, about nine tenths occurring once. General study findings and limits: Vaccine-related CD4 TCRs covered spike, predominating at 160-218 and 743-854. White British ancestry dominated among donors, who included more females, and clonal diversity was possibly underestimated. Recipients of two AZD1222 doses showed rising Spike-specific TCR breadth and depth. Repertoires were obtained solely post-peak T cell response.

V lost 2 bases to trimming and J lost 7 bases; unmatched junction nucleotides: 3. CDR1 is GTSNPN, CDR2 SVGIG, per germline (reference sequence). CDR3 size: 14 residues. On this clone: What it binds is unknown.

The specimen was peripheral blood, collected on day 0 of AZD1222 vaccination. This sequence was found in an adult in good health. The genes are TRBV30 and TRBJ1-6; 9 positions match TRBD1. CDR3 nucleotide sequence: TGTGCCTGGAGTTGGACAGGGGAAAATTCACCCCTCCACTTT. It specifies CAWSWTGENSPLHF.